These 19 T cell receptor beta chains came from one sample sequenced in a study of blood T cell repertoires in COVID-19. Using immunoSEQ multiplex PCR, the repertoire was profiled, and TCRdb retains in-frame clones only, with some absent. The table shows 250,000 to 300,000 clones, with approximately 85% occurring only once. The sequencing sample was made of peripheral blood. These receptor sequences come from a woman aged 70-85 years with acute or convalescent COVID-19.

The chain is built from TRBV18 and TRBJ1-5, with D hard to call. CDR1 KGHSH and CDR2 LQKENI come from the germline V gene. Trimming removed 6 bases at V and 2 bases at J, with 14 bases between. The CDR3 extends over 15 amino acids. CDR3 residues: CASSLRWEGNQPQHF. The CDR3 DNA reads TGTGCCAGCTCTTTAAGATGGGAGGGCAATCAGCCCCAGCATTTT.

The chain recombines TRBV3-1 (or the pseudogene TRBV3-2) with TRBJ1-5; a possible D gene is TRBD1 (5 bases). V was cut by 1 base and J by 1 base, with 5 bases left in between. The CDR3 contains 14 residues. Germline-derived CDR1 and CDR2 are LGHDT and YNNKEL (reference sequence). The DNA of the CDR3 is TGTGCCAGCAGCCAAGGGACAAGCAATCAGCCCCAGCATTTT. Its protein is CASSQGTSNQPQHF.

The V call is TRBV2, the J call TRBJ1-2; a possible D gene is TRBD1 (5 bases). Germline loops: CDR1 SNHLY, CDR2 FYNNEI. Trimming took 6 bases from V and 7 from J, leaving 15 bases between them. This CDR3 is 13 amino acids long. For the CDR3, the DNA is TGTGCCAGCAGCAACAGGCGTTTACGTGGCTACACCTTC. It is translated as CASSNRRLRGYTF.

The V call is TRBV2, the J call TRBJ1-1, with 7 bases that match TRBD1. After removal of 6 bases from V and 4 bases from J, the junction contained 11 bases not matched to a gene. Germline CDR1 and CDR2: SNHLY and FYNNEI. The CDR3 consists of 15 residues. CDR3 sequence (DNA): TGTGCCAGCAGGCCCCAGGGGGTTGTTGGCACTGAAGCTTTCTTT. Amino acids: CASRPQGVVGTEAFF.

The rearrangement uses TRBV19 and TRBJ2-1; D is unresolved. V was cut by 4 bases and J by 0 bases, with 4 bases left in between. Germline CDR1 is LNHDA and CDR2 is SQIVND (reference sequence). CDR3 length: 13 amino acids. The CDR3 sequence is CASSKLSYNEQFF. The CDR3 DNA reads TGTGCCAGTAGTAAACTCTCCTACAATGAGCAGTTCTTC.

CDR3 bases: TGTGCCGCGGGGACCGCTCGAAACACCATATATTTT. It encodes CAAGTARNTIYF. The chain uses TRBV6-5 and TRBJ1-3; TRBD1 might be the D (5 bases). V lost 11 bases and J lost 5, with 13 bases in between. Germline lookup yields CDR1 MNHEY and CDR2 SVGAGI. The CDR3 is 12 amino acids.

V usage is TRBV12-3 or TRBV12-4 and J usage is TRBJ1-3; the D is unclear. V was cut by 2 bases and J by 9 bases, with 11 bases left in between. This CDR3 is built from 13 residues. The DNA of the CDR3 is TGTGCCAGCAGTTTATATCGGGGTACCACCATATATTTT. Protein product: CASSLYRGTTIYF.

The gene calls are TRBV18 and TRBJ1-1; weak D call: TRBD1 (5 bases). Deletions cut 3 bases from V and 2 bases from J, with 16 bases between. CDR1 and CDR2 (germline): KGHSH, LQKENI. CDR3 size: 16 residues. The CDR3 bases are TGTGCCAGCTCACCTGTAGCCGGAACAGGAAACACTGAAGCTTTCTTT. It codes for CASSPVAGTGNTEAFF.

The chain employs TRBV3-1 (or the pseudogene TRBV3-2) and TRBJ1-1; 7 bases are a match to TRBD1. The germline V gene has CDR1 LGHDT and CDR2 YNNKEL (reference sequence). This CDR3 is 17 amino acids long. The junction had 13 bases not matched to a gene; V was cut back by 1 base and J by 5 bases. The DNA for the CDR3 is TGTGCCAGCAGCCAAGGGTCCACAGGGGCGCGGGGTACTGAAGCTTTCTTT. Translated: CASSQGSTGARGTEAFF.

This chain links TRBV6-1 with TRBJ2-7, with 9 nucleotides matching TRBD2. The CDR3 extends over 14 amino acids. The trim removed 1 base at V and 4 bases at J, leaving 2 bases unmatched. CDR1 and CDR2 (germline): MNHNS, SASEGT. The CDR3 sequence: CASSEGGLAYEQYF. CDR3 bases: TGTGCCAGCAGTGAAGGGGGACTAGCATACGAGCAGTACTTC.

The chain uses TRBV7-2 and TRBJ1-1; D possibly corresponds to TRBD1 (6 bases). The V gene lost 1 base and the J gene lost 1 base, with 10 bases spanning the gap. This CDR3 is built from 15 residues. Per germline, CDR1 SGHTA and CDR2 FQGNSA. CDR3: CASSLVGQPNTEAFF. The CDR3 nucleotides are TGTGCCAGCAGCTTAGTTGGACAGCCGAACACTGAAGCTTTCTTT.

The chain couples TRBV6-5 to TRBJ1-6; D call uncertain. Germline lookup yields CDR1 MNHEY and CDR2 SVGAGI. CDR3 size: 13 residues. Between the trimmed V and J ends, which lost 8 bases and 9 bases, there was a span of 14 bases. CDR3 protein: CASEGLFGSPLHF. The CDR3 region has the DNA TGTGCCAGCGAGGGCCTATTCGGTTCACCCCTCCACTTT.

This clone has just one count. This chain uses TRBV29-1 with TRBJ2-1; D is perhaps TRBD1 (6 bases). Germline V CDR1 and CDR2: SQVTM, ANQGSEA. Trimming shortened V by 1 base and J by 8 bases, and 21 bases separated the two germline ends. The CDR3 is 16 residues long. CDR3 DNA sequence: TGCAGCGTTGAAGGAGGGCTCTGGACAGCCACGGATGAGCAGTTCTTC. This translates into CSVEGGLWTATDEQFF.

This clone came up a few times. The rearrangement uses TRBV5-1 and TRBJ2-5; 9 nucleotides match TRBD1. The V gene's germline CDR1 is SGHRS and CDR2 YFSETQ. The CDR3 is 15 residues long. Losses at the gene ends were 3 bases for V and 1 base for J; bases not matched to a gene: 4. CDR3 bases: TGCGCCAGCAGCTCGGGACAGGGAACCCAAGAGACCCAGTACTTC. Protein product: CASSSGQGTQETQYF.

The chain uses TRBV7-2 and TRBJ2-1, with TRBD2 matching over 15 bases. CDR1 and CDR2 (germline): SGHTA, FQGNSA. The V and J ends lost 1 base and 8 bases, in that order; junction bases with no gene match: 9. This CDR3 has 18 amino acids. The CDR3 bases are TGTGCCAGCAGCTTAGGCGGAGGAGGACTAGCGGGGGGGTATGAGCAGTTCTTC. It specifies CASSLGGGGLAGGYEQFF.

This chain links TRBV12-3 or TRBV12-4 with TRBJ1-1; D unresolved. The CDR3 is 13 amino acids. V was pared by 7 bases and J by 0 bases, with 9 bases between. CDR3 protein: CASKRHLNTEAFF. In DNA, the CDR3 is TGTGCCAGCAAAAGACACTTGAACACTGAAGCTTTCTTT.

This chain's CDR3 is CASSYGTGELFF. The CDR3 region has the DNA TGTGCCAGCAGTTACGGGACCGGGGAGCTGTTTTTT. The V and J genes are TRBV12-3 or TRBV12-4 and TRBJ2-2; D remains ambiguous. The V gene lost 4 bases and the J gene lost 5 bases, with 5 bases spanning the gap. The CDR3 extends over 12 amino acids.

This clone showed up just once. The V call is TRBV7-9, the J call TRBJ1-1; 8 bases agree with TRBD1. The CDR3 extends over 16 amino acids. Germline CDR1 and CDR2: SEHNR and FQNEAQ (reference sequence). V dropped 5 bases and J dropped 0; count of bases not matched to a gene: 8. The CDR3 loop is CASSRRGPRMNTEAFF. CDR3 DNA: TGTGCCAGCAGCCGCAGGGGGCCACGGATGAACACTGAAGCTTTCTTT.

Comment on this clone: Compared with germline, one end of the junction differs, possibly owing to a read error. This sequence joins TRBV7-7 and TRBJ2-5, with TRBD2 matching 7 bases. Germline V gene data show CDR1 as SSHAT and CDR2 as FNYEAQ (reference sequence). This CDR3 is built from 15 residues. The CDR3 region is CASSLAGGGGETQYF. CDR3 DNA: TGTGCTAGCAGCTTAGCTGGCGGGGGTGGAGAGACCCAGTACTTC.